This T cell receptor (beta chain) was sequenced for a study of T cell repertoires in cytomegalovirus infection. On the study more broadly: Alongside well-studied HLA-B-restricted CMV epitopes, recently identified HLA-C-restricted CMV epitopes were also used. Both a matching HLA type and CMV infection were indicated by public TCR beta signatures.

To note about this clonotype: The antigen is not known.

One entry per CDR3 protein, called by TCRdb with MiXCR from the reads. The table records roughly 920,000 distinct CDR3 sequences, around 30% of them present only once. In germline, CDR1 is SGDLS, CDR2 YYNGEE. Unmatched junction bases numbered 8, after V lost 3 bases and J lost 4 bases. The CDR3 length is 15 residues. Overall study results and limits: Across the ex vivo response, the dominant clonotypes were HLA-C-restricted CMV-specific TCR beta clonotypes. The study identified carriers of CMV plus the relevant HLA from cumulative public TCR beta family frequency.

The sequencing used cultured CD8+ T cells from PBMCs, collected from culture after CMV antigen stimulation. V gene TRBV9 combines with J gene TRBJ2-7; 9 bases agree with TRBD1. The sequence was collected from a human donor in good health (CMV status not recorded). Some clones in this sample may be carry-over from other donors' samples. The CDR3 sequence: CASSEPRDRVYEQYV. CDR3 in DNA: TGTGCCAGCAGCGAACCCCGGGACAGGGTGTACGAGCAGTACGTC.